These 14 T cell receptor beta chains were all obtained from the same sample, sequenced in a study of cytomegalovirus exposure and HLA in healthy donors. The PCR contained 60 Vbeta and 13 Jbeta primers. Libraries were prepared by immunoSEQ multiplex PCR; TCRdb keeps only in-frame clonotypes and omits some of them. This table holds some 150,000 clones, 60% to 80% found once. Sequencing input: PBMCs. These receptors were taken from a man younger than 35 in good health and CMV-seropositive.

V and J are TRBV11-1 and TRBJ2-3; possibly TRBD2 for D (6 bases). CDR1 is SGHAT, CDR2 FQDESV, per germline (reference sequence). V lost 3 bases and J lost 5, with 21 bases in between. This CDR3 is 17 amino acids long. The CDR3 coding sequence is TGTGCCAGCAGCTTTAGTATGGACCGGGGAGGTAAAGATACGCAGTATTTT. The encoded protein is CASSFSMDRGGKDTQYF.

V is TRBV30 and J is TRBJ1-5; 8 nucleotides line up with TRBD1. This CDR3 has 16 residues. V gave up 0 bases and J gave up 0 bases; unmatched junction bases: 4. Germline lookup yields CDR1 GTSNPN and CDR2 SVGIG (reference sequence). CDR3 sequence (DNA): TGTGCCTGGAGTGTTCGGACAGGGAATAGCAATCAGCCCCAGCATTTT. It specifies CAWSVRTGNSNQPQHF.

This chain uses TRBV11-2 with TRBJ2-7; TRBD1 might be the D (5 bases). CDR3 size: 13 residues. Germline V gene sequence: CDR1 SGHAT, CDR2 FQNNGV. Trimming pared 4 bases from V and 2 bases from J, leaving 9 bases between. The CDR3 protein is CASSSQGAYEQYF. The CDR3, as DNA: TGTGCCAGCAGCTCGCAGGGTGCCTACGAGCAGTACTTC. The full variable domain, completed using reference TRBV11-2 and TRBJ2-7, is EAGVAQSPRYKIIEKRQSVAFWCNPISGHATLYWYQQILGQGPKLLIQFQNNGVVDDSQLPKDRFSAERLKGVDSTLKIQPAKLEDSAVYLCASSSQGAYEQYFGPGTRLTVT.

The V gene is TRBV2, the J gene TRBJ2-2; D is possibly TRBD1 (6 bases). This CDR3 has 14 residues. CDR1 SNHLY and CDR2 FYNNEI come from the germline V gene. V shed 4 bases and J shed 7 bases, with 13 bases lying between them. The CDR3 sequence is CASSGSQGRGELFF. The CDR3 region has the DNA TGTGCCAGCAGTGGATCACAGGGACGCGGGGAGCTGTTTTTT.

The chain has TRBV9 and TRBJ1-3, with D possibly TRBD1 on 6 matching bases. The CDR3 contains 14 residues. Germline V CDR1 and CDR2: SGDLS, YYNGEE. Trimming removed 2 bases at V and 4 bases at J, with 10 bases between. CDR3 bases: TGTGCCAGCAGCGTTGGGGGGGCGGGAAACACCATATATTTT. Its protein product is CASSVGGAGNTIYF. The variable domain in full, completed from reference TRBV9 and TRBJ1-3, reads DSGVTQTPKHLITATGQRVTLRCSPRSGDLSVYWYQQSLDQGLQFLIQYYNGEERAKGNILERFSAQQFPDLHSELNLSSLELGDSALYFCASSVGGAGNTIYFGEGSWLTVV.

This clone has only a few counts. V and J are TRBV5-1 and TRBJ1-1; D perhaps matches TRBD1 (6 bases). The CDR3 is 15 amino acids. Per the germline V gene, CDR1 is SGHRS and CDR2 is YFSETQ. Trimming pared 6 bases from V and 4 bases from J, leaving 19 bases between. CDR3 region: CASTPGDNGGTEAFF. CDR3 DNA sequence: TGCGCCAGCACCCCCGGGGACAACGGTGGCACTGAAGCTTTCTTT.

The rearrangement links TRBV6-1 to TRBJ2-7; 7 bases are a match to TRBD2. V trimming: 5 bases; J trimming: 2 bases; junction bases outside the gene matches: 6. Germline lookup yields CDR1 MNHNS and CDR2 SASEGT. The CDR3 is 14 amino acids. CDR3: CASSLAGDTYEQYF. For the CDR3, the DNA is TGTGCCAGCAGTCTGGCGGGAGATACCTACGAGCAGTACTTC.

The chain couples TRBV4-2 to TRBJ1-2; D ambiguous. Trimming shortened V by 2 bases and J by 8 bases, and 15 bases separated the two germline ends. Germline CDR1 and CDR2: LGHNA and YNFKEQ. The CDR3 extends over 14 amino acids. The CDR3 loop is CASSQRGGGLGYTF. The CDR3 bases are TGTGCCAGCAGCCAAAGAGGCGGCGGTCTCGGCTACACCTTC.

Comment on this clone: A junction end diverges from the germline sequence, so it may reflect a read error. This sequence joins TRBV11-2 and TRBJ2-7, with TRBD2 as a possible D gene (6 bases). CDR3 length: 15 amino acids. Looked up from germline, CDR1 is SGHAT and CDR2 is FQNNGV. CDR3 DNA sequence: TGTGCCAGCAGCTTAGACCCAGGAGGGTCCTTCGAGCAGTACTTC. Protein product: CASSLDPGGSFEQYF.

The chain joins TRBV19 to TRBJ2-2; 8 bases align to TRBD1. With V trimmed by 2 bases and J by 5 bases, 7 bases remained unmatched. The length of the CDR3 is 16 residues. CDR1 and CDR2 from the germline V gene are LNHDA and SQIVND (reference sequence). CDR3: CASSITGGTVTGELFF. CDR3 nucleotide sequence: TGTGCCAGTAGTATAACAGGGGGTACCGTTACCGGGGAGCTGTTTTTT.

The CDR3 nucleotides read TGTGCCACCAGTACAGGGGACGGGGGTGAGACCCAGTACTTC. Amino acids: CATSTGDGGETQYF. V is TRBV15 and J is TRBJ2-5; D may be TRBD1 (7 bases). The germline V gene encodes CDR1 LNHNV and CDR2 YYDKDF (reference sequence). V gave up 6 bases and J gave up 5 bases, with 16 bases separating them. This CDR3 is built from 14 residues.

The gene calls are TRBV9 and TRBJ2-7; 9 bases are a match to TRBD2. Trimming at V came to 0 bases and at J to 2 bases, leaving 12 bases not matched to a gene. CDR1 and CDR2 (germline): SGDLS, YYNGEE. This CDR3 is 18 amino acids long. The CDR3 here is CASSVGDGAGGLTYEQYF. In DNA form, the CDR3 reads TGTGCCAGCAGCGTAGGGGATGGAGCGGGGGGTCTGACCTACGAGCAGTACTTC.

The V and J genes are TRBV4-1 and TRBJ2-5; D is perhaps TRBD2 (5 bases). Trimming took off 0 bases at V and 8 bases at J, with 13 bases between the two ends. This CDR3 is built from 14 residues. Per the germline V gene, CDR1 is MGHRA and CDR2 is YSYEKL. DNA for the CDR3: TGCGCCAGCAGCCAAGACAGGTGGACGGGAACCCAGTACTTC. This encodes CASSQDRWTGTQYF.

CDR3 protein: CASSPIGGQGETQYF. The DNA for the CDR3 is TGTGCCAGCAGCCCAATCGGAGGACAGGGAGAGACCCAGTACTTC. The chain recombines TRBV9 with TRBJ2-5; 8 nucleotides agree with TRBD1. This CDR3 contains 15 residues. V shed 4 bases and J 4 bases; nucleotides not matched to a gene: 9. Germline CDR1 and CDR2: SGDLS and YYNGEE.